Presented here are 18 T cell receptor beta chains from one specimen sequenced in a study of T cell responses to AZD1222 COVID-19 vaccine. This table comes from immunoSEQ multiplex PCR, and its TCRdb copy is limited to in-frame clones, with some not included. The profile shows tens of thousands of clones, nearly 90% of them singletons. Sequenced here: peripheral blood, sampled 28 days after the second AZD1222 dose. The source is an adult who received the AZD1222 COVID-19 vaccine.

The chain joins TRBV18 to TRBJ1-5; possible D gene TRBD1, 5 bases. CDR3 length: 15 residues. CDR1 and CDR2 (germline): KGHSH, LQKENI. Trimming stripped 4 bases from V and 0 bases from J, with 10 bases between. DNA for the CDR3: TGTGCCAGCTCACAGGCAGGGAGTAGCAATCAGCCCCAGCATTTT. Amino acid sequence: CASSQAGSSNQPQHF.

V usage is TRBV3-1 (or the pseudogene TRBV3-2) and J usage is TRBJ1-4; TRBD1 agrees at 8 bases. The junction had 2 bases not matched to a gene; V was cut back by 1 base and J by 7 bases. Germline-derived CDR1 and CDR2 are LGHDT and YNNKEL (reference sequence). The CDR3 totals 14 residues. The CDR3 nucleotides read TGTGCCAGCAGCCAAGGACAGGGGCCTGAAAAACTGTTTTTT. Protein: CASSQGQGPEKLFF.

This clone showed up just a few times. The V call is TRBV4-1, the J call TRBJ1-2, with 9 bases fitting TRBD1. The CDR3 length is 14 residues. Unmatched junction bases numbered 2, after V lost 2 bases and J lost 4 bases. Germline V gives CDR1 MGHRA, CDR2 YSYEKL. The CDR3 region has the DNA TGCGCCAGCAGCCAACCGGGACAGGGCTATGGCTACACCTTC. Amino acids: CASSQPGQGYGYTF.

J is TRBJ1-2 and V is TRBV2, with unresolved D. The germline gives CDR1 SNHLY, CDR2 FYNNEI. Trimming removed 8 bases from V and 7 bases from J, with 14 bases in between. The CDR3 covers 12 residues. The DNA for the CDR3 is TGTGCCAGCCTCCGGCTCCTAACTGGCTACACCTTC. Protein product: CASLRLLTGYTF.

The CDR3 region is CASSLGSANEQFF. Here the CDR3 DNA reads TGTGCCAGCAGCTTAGGGAGTGCAAATGAGCAGTTCTTC. The gene calls are TRBV7-9 and TRBJ2-1, with no clear D. Germline V lookup: CDR1 SEHNR, CDR2 FQNEAQ (reference sequence). This CDR3 is built from 13 residues. The ends were cut back, 1 base at V and 7 bases at J, with 8 bases in the middle.

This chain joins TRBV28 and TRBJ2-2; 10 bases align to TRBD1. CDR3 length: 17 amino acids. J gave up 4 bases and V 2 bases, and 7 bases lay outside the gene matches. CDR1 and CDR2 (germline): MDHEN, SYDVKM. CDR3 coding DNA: TGTGCCAGCAGTTTAATCTTGGACAGGGGGAGCACCGGGGAGCTGTTTTTT. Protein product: CASSLILDRGSTGELFF.

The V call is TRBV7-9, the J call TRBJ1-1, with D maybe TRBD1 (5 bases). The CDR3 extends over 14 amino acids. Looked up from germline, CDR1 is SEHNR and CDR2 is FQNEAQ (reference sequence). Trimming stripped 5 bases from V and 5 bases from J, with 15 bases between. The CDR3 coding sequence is TGTGCCAGCAGCCCACCCAGGCGGGGGACTGAAGCTTTCTTT. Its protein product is CASSPPRRGTEAFF. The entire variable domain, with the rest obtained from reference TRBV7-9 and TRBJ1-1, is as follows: DTGVSQNPRHKITKRGQNVTFRCDPISEHNRLYWYRQTLGQGPEFLTYFQNEAQLEKSRLLSDRFSAERPKGSFSTLEIQRTEQGDSAMYLCASSPPRRGTEAFFGQGTRLTVV.

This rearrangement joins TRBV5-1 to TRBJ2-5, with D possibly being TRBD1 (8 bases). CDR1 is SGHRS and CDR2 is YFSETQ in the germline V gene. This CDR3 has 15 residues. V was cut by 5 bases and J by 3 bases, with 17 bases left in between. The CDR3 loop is CASRLRTGREETQYF. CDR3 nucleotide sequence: TGCGCCAGCAGACTCAGGACAGGGAGGGAAGAGACCCAGTACTTC. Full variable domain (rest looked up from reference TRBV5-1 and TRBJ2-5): KAGVTQTPRYLIKTRGQQVTLSCSPISGHRSVSWYQQTPGQGLQFLFEYFSETQRNKGNFPGRFSGRQFSNSRSEMNVSTLELGDSALYLCASRLRTGREETQYFGPGTRLLVL.

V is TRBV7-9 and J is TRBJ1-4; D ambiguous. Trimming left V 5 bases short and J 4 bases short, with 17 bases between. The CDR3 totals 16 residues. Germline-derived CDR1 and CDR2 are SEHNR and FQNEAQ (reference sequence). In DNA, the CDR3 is TGTGCCAGCAGCCCTGGACGGAATTTACTTAATGAAAAACTGTTTTTT. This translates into CASSPGRNLLNEKLFF.

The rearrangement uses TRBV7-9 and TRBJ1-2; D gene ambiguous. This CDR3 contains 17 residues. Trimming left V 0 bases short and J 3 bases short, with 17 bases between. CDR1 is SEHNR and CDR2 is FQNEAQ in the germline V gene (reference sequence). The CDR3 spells CASSLAGSGFVYYGYTF. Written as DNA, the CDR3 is TGTGCCAGCAGCTTAGCGGGATCGGGGTTTGTTTACTATGGCTACACCTTC. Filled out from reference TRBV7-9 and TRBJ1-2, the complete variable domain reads DTGVSQNPRHKITKRGQNVTFRCDPISEHNRLYWYRQTLGQGPEFLTYFQNEAQLEKSRLLSDRFSAERPKGSFSTLEIQRTEQGDSAMYLCASSLAGSGFVYYGYTFGSGTRLTVV.

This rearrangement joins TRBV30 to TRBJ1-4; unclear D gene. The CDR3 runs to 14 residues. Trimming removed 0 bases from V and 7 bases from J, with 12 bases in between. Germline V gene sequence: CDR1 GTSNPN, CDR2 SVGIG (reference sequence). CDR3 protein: CAWSVDPVAEKLFF. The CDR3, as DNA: TGTGCCTGGAGTGTAGATCCGGTCGCTGAAAAACTGTTTTTT.

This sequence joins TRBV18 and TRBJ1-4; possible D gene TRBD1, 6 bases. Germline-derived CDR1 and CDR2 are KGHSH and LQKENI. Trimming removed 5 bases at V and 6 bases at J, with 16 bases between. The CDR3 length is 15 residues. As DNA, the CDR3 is TGTGCCAGCTCAAGCTACAGGGCAGGCGATGAAAAACTGTTTTTT. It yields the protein CASSSYRAGDEKLFF.

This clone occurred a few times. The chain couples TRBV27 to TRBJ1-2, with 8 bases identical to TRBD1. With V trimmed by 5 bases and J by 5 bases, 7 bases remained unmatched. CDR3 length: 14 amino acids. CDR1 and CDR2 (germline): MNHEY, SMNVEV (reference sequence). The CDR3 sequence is CASSPRGHWYGYTF. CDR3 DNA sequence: TGTGCCAGCAGTCCCAGGGGGCATTGGTATGGCTACACCTTC.

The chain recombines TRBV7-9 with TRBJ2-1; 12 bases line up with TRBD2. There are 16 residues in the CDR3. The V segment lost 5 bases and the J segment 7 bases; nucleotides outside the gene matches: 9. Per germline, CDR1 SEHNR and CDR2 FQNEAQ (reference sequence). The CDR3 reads CASSLTSGRRMNEQFF. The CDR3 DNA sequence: TGTGCCAGCAGCCTTACTAGCGGGAGGCGGATGAATGAGCAGTTCTTC.

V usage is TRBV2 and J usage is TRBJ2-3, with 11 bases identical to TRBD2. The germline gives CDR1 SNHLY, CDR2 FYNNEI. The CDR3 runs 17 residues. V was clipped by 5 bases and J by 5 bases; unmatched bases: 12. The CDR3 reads CASSPITSGSEGDTQYF. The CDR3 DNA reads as TGTGCCAGCAGTCCTATAACTAGCGGGAGTGAGGGAGATACGCAGTATTTT.

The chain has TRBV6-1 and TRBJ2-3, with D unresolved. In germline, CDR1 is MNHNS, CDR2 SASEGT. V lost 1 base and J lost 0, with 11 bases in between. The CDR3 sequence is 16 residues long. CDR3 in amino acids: CASSEVPVSSTDTQYF. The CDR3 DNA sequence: TGTGCCAGCAGTGAAGTGCCCGTCTCTAGCACAGATACGCAGTATTTT.

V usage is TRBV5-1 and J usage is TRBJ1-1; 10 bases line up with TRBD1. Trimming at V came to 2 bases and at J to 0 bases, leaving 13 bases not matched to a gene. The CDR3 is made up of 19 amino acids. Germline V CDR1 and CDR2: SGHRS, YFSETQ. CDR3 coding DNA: TGCGCCAGCAGCTTCGGGGGAGGGACAGGGGACATTTTGAACACTGAAGCTTTCTTT. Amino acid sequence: CASSFGGGTGDILNTEAFF.

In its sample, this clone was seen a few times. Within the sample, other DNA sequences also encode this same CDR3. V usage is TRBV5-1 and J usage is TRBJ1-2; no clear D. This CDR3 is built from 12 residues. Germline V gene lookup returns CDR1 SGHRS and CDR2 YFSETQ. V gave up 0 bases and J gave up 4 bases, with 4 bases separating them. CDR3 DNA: TGCGCCAGCAGCTTGGACAGCTATGGCTACACCTTC. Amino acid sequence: CASSLDSYGYTF.